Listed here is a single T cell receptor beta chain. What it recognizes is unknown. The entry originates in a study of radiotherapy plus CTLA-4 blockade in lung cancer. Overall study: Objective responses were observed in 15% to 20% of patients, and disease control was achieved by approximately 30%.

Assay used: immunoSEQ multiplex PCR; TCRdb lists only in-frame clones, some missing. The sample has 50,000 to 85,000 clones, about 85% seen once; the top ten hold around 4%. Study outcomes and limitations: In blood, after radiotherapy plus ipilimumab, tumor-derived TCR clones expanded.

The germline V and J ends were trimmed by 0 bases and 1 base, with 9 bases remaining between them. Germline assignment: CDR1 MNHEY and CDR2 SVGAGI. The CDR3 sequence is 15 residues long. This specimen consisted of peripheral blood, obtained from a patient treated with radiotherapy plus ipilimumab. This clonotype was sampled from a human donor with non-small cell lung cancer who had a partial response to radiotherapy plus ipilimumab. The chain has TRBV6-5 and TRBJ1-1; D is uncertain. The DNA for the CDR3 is TGTGCCAGCAGTTACTCAGAGGCTTCGAACACTGAAGCTTTCTTT. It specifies CASSYSEASNTEAFF.